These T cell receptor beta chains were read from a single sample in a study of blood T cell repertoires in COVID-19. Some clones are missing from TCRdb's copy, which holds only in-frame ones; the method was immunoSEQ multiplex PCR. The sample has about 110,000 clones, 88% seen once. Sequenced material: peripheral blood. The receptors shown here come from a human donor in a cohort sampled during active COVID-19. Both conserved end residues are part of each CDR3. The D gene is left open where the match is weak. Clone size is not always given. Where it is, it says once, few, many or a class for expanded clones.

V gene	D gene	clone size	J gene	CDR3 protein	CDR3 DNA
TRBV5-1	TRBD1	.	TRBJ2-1	CASSTRTGGYNEQFF	TGCGCCAGCAGCACCCGGACAGGGGGATACAATGAGCAGTTCTTC
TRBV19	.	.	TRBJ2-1	CASSIGESSYNEQFF	TGTGCCAGTAGTATCGGGGAGAGCTCCTACAATGAGCAGTTCTTC
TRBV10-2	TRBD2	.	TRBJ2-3	CASSIGAGGIADTQYF	TGCGCCAGCAGTATTGGAGCGGGGGGGATCGCAGATACGCAGTATTTT
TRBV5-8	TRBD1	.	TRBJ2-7	CASSPGQFYEQYF	TGTGCCAGCAGCCCGGGACAGTTCTACGAGCAGTACTTC
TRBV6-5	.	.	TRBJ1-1	CATATPGNTEAFF	TGTGCCACCGCTACCCCAGGGAACACTGAAGCTTTCTTT
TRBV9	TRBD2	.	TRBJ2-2	CASSPRGSGGKGELFF	TGTGCCAGCAGCCCCCGGGGTAGCGGGGGCAAGGGGGAGCTGTTTTTT
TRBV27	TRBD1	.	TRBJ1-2	CASSRGVLDRGLGYTF	TGTGCCAGCAGCCGGGGGGTACTTGACAGGGGGCTCGGCTACACCTTC
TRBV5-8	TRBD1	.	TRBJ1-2	CASSLAMKGAGDNYGYTF	TGTGCCAGCAGCTTGGCGATGAAGGGGGCAGGAGATAACTATGGCTACACCTTC
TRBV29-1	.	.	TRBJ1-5	CSVGQGDTQPQHF	TGCAGCGTTGGGCAGGGTGATACACAGCCCCAGCATTTT
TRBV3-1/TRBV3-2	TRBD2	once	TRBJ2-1	CASSQGVGGLVSNEQFF	TGTGCCAGCAGCCAAGGAGTGGGGGGACTAGTGAGCAATGAGCAGTTCTTC
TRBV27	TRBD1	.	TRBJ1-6	CASSQTGVWSPLHF	TGTGCCAGCAGCCAAACAGGGGTTTGGTCACCCCTCCACTTT
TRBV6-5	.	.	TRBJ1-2	CASSYQADQGGYTF	TGTGCCAGCAGTTACCAAGCGGACCAGGGGGGCTACACCTTC
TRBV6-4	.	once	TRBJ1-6	CASRGGVVWVSPLHF	TGTGCCAGCAGAGGGGGGGTTGTCTGGGTTTCACCCCTCCACTTT
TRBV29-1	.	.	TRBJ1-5	CSVRVSNQPQHF	TGCAGCGTCAGGGTTTCCAATCAGCCCCAGCATTTT
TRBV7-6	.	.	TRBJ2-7	CASSLAAGETYEQYF	TGTGCCAGCAGCTTAGCGGCAGGGGAAACCTACGAGCAGTACTTC
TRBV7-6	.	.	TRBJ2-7	CASSHRQDSYEQYF	TGTGCCAGCAGCCATCGACAGGACTCCTACGAGCAGTACTTC
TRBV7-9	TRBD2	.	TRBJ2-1	CASTTSGTSVENEQFF	TGTGCCAGCACTACGTCGGGGACTAGCGTCGAAAATGAGCAGTTCTTC
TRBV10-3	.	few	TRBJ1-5	CAISEQGSNQPQHF	TGTGCCATCAGTGAGCAGGGTAGCAATCAGCCCCAGCATTTT
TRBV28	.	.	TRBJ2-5	CASRPGGETQYF	TGTGCCAGCAGGCCCGGGGGAGAGACCCAGTACTTC
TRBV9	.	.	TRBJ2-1	CASSDPSSYNEQFF	TGTGCCAGCAGCGACCCTAGCTCCTACAATGAGCAGTTCTTC
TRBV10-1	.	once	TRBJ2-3	CASSESGSDTQYF	TGCGCCAGCAGTGAGTCCGGGTCAGATACGCAGTATTTT
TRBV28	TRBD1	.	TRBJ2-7	CASRTGDYEQYF	TGTGCCAGCAGGACAGGGGACTACGAGCAGTACTTC
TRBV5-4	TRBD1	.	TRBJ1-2	CASSLGDRDLYGYTF	TGTGCCAGCAGCTTGGGGGACAGGGACCTCTATGGCTACACCTTC
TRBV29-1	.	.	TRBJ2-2	CSSRVNTGELFF	TGCAGCTCGAGGGTCAACACCGGGGAGCTGTTTTTT
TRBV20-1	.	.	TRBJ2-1	CSARPRNEQFF	TGCAGTGCTAGACCTAGGAATGAGCAGTTCTTC
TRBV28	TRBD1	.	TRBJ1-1	CASSFRDRGRKTEAFF	TGTGCCAGCAGTTTCCGGGACAGGGGGCGTAAAACTGAAGCTTTCTTT
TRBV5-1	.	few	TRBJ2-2	CASSLDRVTTGELFF	TGCGCCAGCAGCTTGGACAGGGTAACCACCGGGGAGCTGTTTTTT
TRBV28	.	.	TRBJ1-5	CASSLPGDRNQPQHF	TGTGCCAGCAGTTTACCGGGGGACCGCAATCAGCCCCAGCATTTT
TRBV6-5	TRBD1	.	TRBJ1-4	CASRSTGYGEKLFF	TGTGCCAGCAGATCGACAGGGTACGGTGAAAAACTGTTTTTT
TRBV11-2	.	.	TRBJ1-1	CASSPDRDTWDTEAFF	TGTGCCAGCAGCCCAGACCGGGACACCTGGGACACTGAAGCTTTCTTT
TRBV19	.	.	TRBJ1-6	CASSYQGSNSPLHF	TGTGCCAGTAGCTATCAGGGGTCGAATTCACCCCTCCACTTT
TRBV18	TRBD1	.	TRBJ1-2	CASSPLDRTNYGYTF	TGTGCCAGCTCACCCTTGGACAGGACGAACTATGGCTACACCTTC
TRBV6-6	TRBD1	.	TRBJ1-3	CASRRTGSGNTIYF	TGTGCCAGCAGGAGGACAGGGTCTGGAAACACCATATATTTT
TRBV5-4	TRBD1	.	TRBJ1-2	CASIQGGGGLNYGYTF	TGTGCCAGCATCCAAGGGGGCGGTGGGCTTAACTATGGCTACACCTTC
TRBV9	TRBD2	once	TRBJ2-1	CASSEYGTSGNNEQFF	TGTGCCAGCAGCGAGTACGGGACTAGCGGGAACAATGAGCAGTTCTTC
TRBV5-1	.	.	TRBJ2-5	CASSGRTGDLETQYF	TGCGCCAGCAGCGGGAGGACAGGCGACCTAGAGACCCAGTACTTC
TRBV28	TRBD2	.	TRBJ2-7	CASRKTSGRVYEQYF	TGTGCCAGCAGGAAGACTAGCGGGAGGGTCTACGAGCAGTACTTC
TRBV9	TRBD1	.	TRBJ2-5	CASSEGQVVKETQYF	TGTGCCAGCAGCGAAGGACAGGTAGTGAAAGAGACCCAGTACTTC
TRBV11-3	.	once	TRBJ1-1	CASSLTQNTEAFF	TGTGCCAGCAGCTTAACTCAGAACACTGAAGCTTTCTTT
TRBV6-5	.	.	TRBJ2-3	CASSTGSTQYF	TGTGCCAGCAGCACAGGGTCTACGCAGTATTTT
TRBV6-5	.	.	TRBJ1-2	CASSAGEYPAGYTF	TGTGCCAGCTCCGCAGGTGAATACCCCGCGGGCTACACCTTC
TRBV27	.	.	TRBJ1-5	CASSLTYRNQPQHF	TGTGCCAGCAGTTTAACATACAGGAACCAGCCCCAGCATTTT
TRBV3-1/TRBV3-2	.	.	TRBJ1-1	CASSQGKGATEAFF	TGTGCCAGCAGCCAAGGCAAAGGGGCCACTGAAGCTTTCTTT
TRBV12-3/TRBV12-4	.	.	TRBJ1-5	CASSLGRFQPQHF	TGTGCCAGCAGTTTAGGTCGGTTTCAGCCCCAGCATTTT
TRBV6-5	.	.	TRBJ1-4	CASSYSTVNEKLFF	TGTGCCAGCAGTTACTCAACAGTAAATGAAAAACTGTTTTTT
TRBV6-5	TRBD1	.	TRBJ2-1	CASGTGFREQFF	TGTGCTTCCGGGACAGGGTTTAGAGAGCAGTTCTTC
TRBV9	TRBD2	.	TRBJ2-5	CASSVGLAGAGQETQYF	TGTGCCAGCAGCGTAGGGCTAGCGGGAGCGGGACAGGAGACCCAGTACTTC
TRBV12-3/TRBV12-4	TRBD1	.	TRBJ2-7	CASSLQGVYEQYF	TGTGCCAGCAGTTTACAGGGGGTCTACGAGCAGTACTTC
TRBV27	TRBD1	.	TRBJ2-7	CASSLLSGGYEQYF	TGTGCCAGCAGTTTATTGTCAGGGGGCTACGAGCAGTACTTC
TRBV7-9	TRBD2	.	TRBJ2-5	CASSLNLAGGHFLRETQYF	TGTGCCAGCAGCTTAAATCTAGCGGGGGGGCATTTCCTAAGGGAGACCCAGTACTTC
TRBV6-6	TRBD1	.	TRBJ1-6	CASSRGQQTYNSPLHF	TGTGCCAGCAGCCGGGGACAGCAGACCTATAATTCACCCCTCCACTTT
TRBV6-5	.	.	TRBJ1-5	CASSREMGNQPQHF	TGTGCCAGCAGTAGGGAGATGGGCAATCAGCCCCAGCATTTT
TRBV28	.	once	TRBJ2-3	CASSLGITTDTQYF	TGTGCCAGCAGTTTGGGCATAACCACAGATACGCAGTATTTT
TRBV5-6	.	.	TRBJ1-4	CASSLEQRVNEKLFF	TGTGCCAGCAGCTTGGAGCAGAGGGTAAATGAAAAACTGTTTTTT
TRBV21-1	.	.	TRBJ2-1	CASTRTSGNRRSLTQFF	TGTGCCAGCACCCGGACTAGCGGCAACCGACGGTCCCTCACACAGTTCTTC